One sample yielded the 25 T cell receptor beta chains listed below, sequenced in a study of high-grade serous ovarian cancer treatment subgroups. The tumor samples were collected prior to definitive surgery or chemotherapy. Method: immunoSEQ multiplex PCR; TCRdb's copy keeps in-frame clones and lacks some. The sample lists about 28,000 clones, about 81% occurring once. Sequencing was performed on tumor tissue. Receptors originate from a human donor with high-grade serous ovarian cancer.

This chain links TRBV18 with TRBJ2-2; 7 nucleotides line up with TRBD2. The CDR3 covers 15 residues. Germline values: CDR1 KGHSH, CDR2 LQKENI. Trimming removed 11 bases from V and 2 bases from J; junction bases left unmatched: 11. CDR3 protein: CASAGLADNTGELFF. The DNA for the CDR3 is TGTGCCTCAGCTGGGCTAGCGGATAACACCGGGGAGCTGTTTTTT.

The genes are TRBV6-5 and TRBJ1-4; TRBD1 might be the D (5 bases). Trimming took 2 bases from V and 7 from J, leaving 14 bases between them. The CDR3 has 15 amino acids. Germline values: CDR1 MNHEY, CDR2 SVGAGI. The CDR3 DNA follows: TGTGCCAGCAGTTACGGGCCAGGGAGGGCTGAAAAACTGTTTTTT. Translation gives CASSYGPGRAEKLFF.

This rearrangement joins TRBV29-1 to TRBJ2-1; TRBD1 might be the D (5 bases). This CDR3 is built from 13 residues. The germline V gene has CDR1 SQVTM and CDR2 ANQGSEA. Between the trimmed V and J ends, which lost 3 bases and 4 bases, there was a span of 10 bases. CDR3 sequence: CSVEETAYNEQFF. CDR3 coding DNA: TGCAGCGTTGAGGAGACAGCTTACAATGAGCAGTTCTTC.

The J gene is TRBJ2-7, the V gene TRBV14, with unresolved D. The CDR3 has 11 residues. CDR1 SGHDN and CDR2 FVKESK come from the germline V gene. Trimming took 4 bases from V and 5 from J, leaving 6 bases between them. CDR3 residues: CASSLHNEQYF. The DNA of the CDR3 is TGTGCCAGCAGCCTTCATAACGAGCAGTACTTC.

V usage is TRBV18 and J usage is TRBJ2-7; D call uncertain. With 5 bases removed from V and 6 bases from J, the gap between germline ends came to 17 bases. Germline CDR1 and CDR2: KGHSH and LQKENI. The CDR3 contains 14 residues. CDR3 bases: TGTGCCAGCTCAATAGGCTCGGCAGGTTCCGAGCAGTACTTC. Its translation is CASSIGSAGSEQYF.

The chain links TRBV29-1 to TRBJ1-2; 7 bases line up with TRBD1. Germline V gene lookup returns CDR1 SQVTM and CDR2 ANQGSEA. Trimming at V came to 3 bases and at J to 6 bases, leaving 1 base not matched to a gene. CDR3 length: 11 residues. CDR3 DNA sequence: TGCAGCGTTGACAGGGGGGATGGCTACACCTTC. Amino acids: CSVDRGDGYTF. Together with reference TRBV29-1 and TRBJ1-2, the CDR3 gives the full variable domain: SAVISQKPSRDICQRGTSLTIQCQVDSQVTMMFWYRQQPGQSLTLIATANQGSEATYESGFVIDKFPISRPNLTFSTLTVSNMSPEDSSIYLCSVDRGDGYTFGSGTRLTVV.

The V call is TRBV27, the J call TRBJ1-1, with 7 bases aligning to TRBD1. Trimming cost V 8 bases and J 0 bases; bases outside gene matches: 9. The germline gives CDR1 MNHEY, CDR2 SMNVEV (reference sequence). This CDR3 spans 15 amino acids. CDR3 region: CASSRGQTMNTEAFF. For the CDR3, the DNA is TGTGCCAGCTCCAGGGGACAGACGATGAACACTGAAGCTTTCTTT.

The rearrangement uses TRBV9 and TRBJ2-1; TRBD2 matches 10 bases. CDR3 length: 15 amino acids. V shed 0 bases, J shed 7 bases, and the junction held 4 bases outside the gene matches. From germline, CDR1 is SGDLS and CDR2 YYNGEE. The DNA of the CDR3 is TGTGCCAGCAGCGTAGGGACTAGCGGACTGAATGAGCAGTTCTTC. This gives the protein CASSVGTSGLNEQFF.

This clone was counted a few times. The chain combines TRBV6-6 with TRBJ1-3, with D unclear. V lost 2 bases and J 3 bases, leaving 5 bases between the germline ends. CDR1 and CDR2 from the germline V gene are MNHNY and SVGAGI (reference sequence). The CDR3 runs to 13 residues. The chain's CDR3 is CASSYAGGNTIYF. Here the CDR3 DNA reads TGTGCCAGCAGTTACGCTGGTGGAAACACCATATATTTT.

V and J are TRBV30 and TRBJ2-6, with D perhaps assigned TRBD1 or TRBD2 (5 bases each). The CDR3 sequence is 15 residues long. V was cut by 4 bases and J by 3 bases, with 13 bases left in between. Germline CDR1 reads GTSNPN; CDR2 reads SVGIG (reference sequence). This chain's CDR3 is CAWKGRALGANVLTF. The CDR3, as DNA: TGTGCCTGGAAGGGGAGAGCTCTTGGGGCCAACGTCCTGACTTTC.

The chain is built from TRBV5-1 and TRBJ2-1; D not certain. The CDR3 has 14 amino acids. V lost 1 base to trimming and J lost 0 bases, with 5 bases between them. Germline CDR1 and CDR2: SGHRS and YFSETQ. The CDR3 DNA follows: TGCGCCAGCAGCTTGCAGAGCTCCTACAATGAGCAGTTCTTC. It translates to CASSLQSSYNEQFF. Filled out from reference TRBV5-1 and TRBJ2-1, the complete variable domain reads KAGVTQTPRYLIKTRGQQVTLSCSPISGHRSVSWYQQTPGQGLQFLFEYFSETQRNKGNFPGRFSGRQFSNSRSEMNVSTLELGDSALYLCASSLQSSYNEQFFGPGTRLTVL.

The J gene is TRBJ2-4, the V gene TRBV9; 7 nucleotides line up with TRBD1. Germline-derived CDR1 and CDR2 are SGDLS and YYNGEE. V lost 0 bases, J lost 5 bases, and 8 bases stayed unmatched. This CDR3 comprises 16 residues. The CDR3 loop is CASSVAPTGQENIQYF. The CDR3 nucleotides read TGTGCCAGCAGCGTAGCTCCGACAGGGCAGGAAAACATTCAGTACTTC. The variable domain in full, with the rest retrieved from reference TRBV9 and TRBJ2-4, is DSGVTQTPKHLITATGQRVTLRCSPRSGDLSVYWYQQSLDQGLQFLIQYYNGEERAKGNILERFSAQQFPDLHSELNLSSLELGDSALYFCASSVAPTGQENIQYFGAGTRLSVL.

This clone was seen a handful of times. The CDR3 loop is CASSDGEGEAFF. CDR3 bases: TGTGCCAGCAGTGACGGGGAGGGAGAAGCTTTCTTT. The V gene is TRBV6-4, the J gene TRBJ1-1; D uncertain. CDR3 length: 12 residues. Between the trimmed V and J ends, which lost 2 bases and 8 bases, there was a span of 9 bases. The germline gives CDR1 MRHNA, CDR2 SNTAGT.

V and J are TRBV18 and TRBJ2-7; D may be TRBD2 (6 bases). The CDR3 has 15 amino acids. V was shortened by 0 bases and J by 2 bases, with 11 bases between the two germline ends. Germline V gene lookup returns CDR1 KGHSH and CDR2 LQKENI. The CDR3, as DNA: TGTGCCAGCTCACCACCGCTAGCGAATACCTACGAGCAGTACTTC. Its translation: CASSPPLANTYEQYF.

The rearrangement joins TRBV19 to TRBJ1-1; D unresolved. Germline V gene lookup returns CDR1 LNHDA and CDR2 SQIVND (reference sequence). The CDR3 has 13 residues. The CDR3 nucleotides are TGTGGCAGCAAAACGGGGAATCCCACTGAAGCTTTCTTT. This sequence encodes CGSKTGNPTEAFF.

The V call is TRBV6-6, the J call TRBJ1-2; no definite D call. Trimming pared 0 bases from V and 1 base from J, leaving 6 bases between. From germline, CDR1 is MNHNY and CDR2 SVGAGI (reference sequence). This CDR3 has 14 amino acids. This CDR3 is CASSYSGNNYGYTF. The CDR3 coding sequence is TGTGCCAGCAGTTACTCGGGGAATAACTATGGCTACACCTTC.

The chain recombines TRBV6-5 with TRBJ2-1; tentatively, D is TRBD2 (6 bases). The germline V gene encodes CDR1 MNHEY and CDR2 SVGAGI. V was trimmed by 5 bases and J by 12 bases, leaving 23 bases between them. This CDR3 has 15 residues. The CDR3 sequence is CASSTTQGGGGTQFF. In DNA form, the CDR3 reads TGTGCCAGCAGTACTACCCAAGGCGGTGGAGGGACGCAGTTCTTC.

The chain links TRBV7-2 to TRBJ2-7; no clear D gene. CDR1 and CDR2 from the germline V gene are SGHTA and FQGNSA. Trimming left V 3 bases short and J 0 bases short, with 12 bases between. This CDR3 is 15 amino acids long. The CDR3 loop reads CASSFFGDSSYEQYF. The CDR3 DNA is TGTGCCAGCAGCTTTTTTGGAGATAGCTCCTACGAGCAGTACTTC. The full variable domain, with the rest looked up from reference TRBV7-2 and TRBJ2-7, is GAGVSQSPSNKVTEKGKDVELRCDPISGHTALYWYRQSLGQGLEFLIYFQGNSAPDKSGLPSDRFSAERTGGSVSTLTIQRTQQEDSAVYLCASSFFGDSSYEQYFGPGTRLTVT.

The rearrangement joins TRBV4-2 to TRBJ2-7, with 8 bases matching TRBD1. CDR3 length: 14 residues. Germline assignment: CDR1 LGHNA and CDR2 YNFKEQ. V gave up 5 bases and J gave up 3 bases; unmatched junction bases: 6. This CDR3 reads CASSRGQGGYEQYF. As DNA, the CDR3 is TGTGCCAGCAGCAGAGGACAGGGAGGCTACGAGCAGTACTTC.

The V gene is TRBV5-1, the J gene TRBJ2-3; no clear D gene. Germline V gene sequence: CDR1 SGHRS, CDR2 YFSETQ. The V end was cut by 4 bases, the J end by 2 bases, with 17 bases between. CDR3 length equals 16 residues. In DNA, the CDR3 is TGCGCCAGCAGCCTAAAAGGGTCCAGAACCACAGATACGCAGTATTTT. Translated, it gives CASSLKGSRTTDTQYF.

The chain's CDR3 is CASKLLTSGLYF. The CDR3, as DNA: TGTGCCAGCAAACTCCTCACTAGCGGGCTTTACTTC. The chain carries TRBV28 and TRBJ2-7; TRBD2 aligns across 9 bases. CDR3 length: 12 residues. CDR1 is MDHEN and CDR2 is SYDVKM in the germline V gene. V was clipped by 7 bases and J by 13 bases; unmatched bases: 11.

This rearrangement joins TRBV2 to TRBJ2-2; the D gene is possibly TRBD2 (5 bases). Germline lookup yields CDR1 SNHLY and CDR2 FYNNEI. V lost 8 bases, J lost 1 base, and 11 bases lay in between. This CDR3 is built from 14 residues. This CDR3 reads CASLARGNTGELFF. The CDR3 DNA follows: TGTGCCAGCTTAGCGAGAGGGAACACCGGGGAGCTGTTTTTT.

The V and J genes are TRBV27 and TRBJ1-5, with a possible D match to TRBD1 (5 bases). The V end was cut by 5 bases, the J end by 0 bases, with 20 bases between. CDR3 length equals 18 residues. The V gene's germline CDR1 is MNHEY and CDR2 SMNVEV (reference sequence). CDR3 region: CASSPDTRRAYSNQPQHF. The CDR3 nucleotides are TGTGCCAGCAGTCCGGACACTCGGAGGGCATATAGCAATCAGCCCCAGCATTTT.

J is TRBJ1-5 and V is TRBV27; 7 bases agree with TRBD1. Germline-derived CDR1 and CDR2 are MNHEY and SMNVEV (reference sequence). This CDR3 is 13 amino acids long. J gave up 7 bases and V 8 bases, and 8 bases lay outside the gene matches. CDR3 region: CASSRGGRQPQHF. The CDR3 DNA reads as TGTGCCAGCTCCCGAGGGGGCCGGCAGCCCCAGCATTTT.

The genes are TRBV6-4 and TRBJ2-2; D is perhaps TRBD1 or TRBD2 (5 bases each). CDR3 length: 16 residues. Per germline, CDR1 MRHNA and CDR2 SNTAGT. Trimming pared 4 bases from V and 2 bases from J, leaving 14 bases between. The CDR3 is CASSAWTRGNTGELFF. The CDR3 DNA sequence: TGTGCCAGCAGTGCCTGGACACGGGGAAACACCGGGGAGCTGTTTTTT.